This TCR beta chain was observed in a study of T cells in Graves' hyperthyroidism and ophthalmopathy. Regarding the study as a whole: Ophthalmopathy, as predicted by the model, came a median around 7 months after the prediction. Most clonotypes that expanded in the thyroid above 0.001 also showed up in blood.

Clinical symptoms, serum thyroxine and TRAb, thyroid ultrasound and orbital computed tomography were used for the diagnoses. Regions amplified from RNA transcripts were the TCR beta CDR3 regions. TCR CDR3 underwent first-round RT-PCR with the HTBI primer set. Each CDR3 protein gets one entry after TCRdb re-called the multiplex PCR reads with MiXCR. The sample records around 350,000 distinct CDR3 sequences, 20% to 25% being singletons. This clonotype was seen ten or more times. Its antigen is currently unknown. V was shortened by 3 bases and J by 3 bases, with 9 bases between the two germline ends. CDR1 is DFQATT and CDR2 is SNEGSKA in the germline V gene (reference sequence). The CDR3 sequence is 12 residues long.

This receptor was identified in a man between 50 and 59 years old with Graves' hyperthyroidism. Sequenced input: blood. This chain connects TRBV20-1 to TRBJ2-7; maybe TRBD2 (5 bases). CDR3 sequence (DNA): TGCAGTGCTAGGGGAGCCCTCTACGAGCAGTACTTC. Translated: CSARGALYEQYF.